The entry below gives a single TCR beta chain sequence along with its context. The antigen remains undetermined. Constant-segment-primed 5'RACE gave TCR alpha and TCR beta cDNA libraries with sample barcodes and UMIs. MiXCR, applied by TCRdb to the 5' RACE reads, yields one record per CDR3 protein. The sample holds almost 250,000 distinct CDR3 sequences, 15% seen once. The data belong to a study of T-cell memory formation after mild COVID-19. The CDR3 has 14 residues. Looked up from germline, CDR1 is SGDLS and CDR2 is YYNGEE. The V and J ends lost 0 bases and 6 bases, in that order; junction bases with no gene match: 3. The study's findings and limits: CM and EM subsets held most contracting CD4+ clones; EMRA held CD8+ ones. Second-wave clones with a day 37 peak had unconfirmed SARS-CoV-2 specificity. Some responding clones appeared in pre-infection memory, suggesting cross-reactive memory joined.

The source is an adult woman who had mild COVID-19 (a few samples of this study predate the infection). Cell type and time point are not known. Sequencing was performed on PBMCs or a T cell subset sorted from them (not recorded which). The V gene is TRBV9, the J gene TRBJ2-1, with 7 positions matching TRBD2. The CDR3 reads CASSVGGSINEQFF. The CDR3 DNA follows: TGTGCCAGCAGCGTAGGCGGGAGCATCAATGAGCAGTTCTTC.